Listed here are 6 T cell receptor beta chains from one sample, sequenced in a study of HIV-infected children after antiretroviral therapy interruption. Treatment here: PENTA 11 planned treatment interruption arm or continuous ART arm. Unique molecular identifiers were included in an RNA-based 3' RACE TCR library. TCRdb fed the 3' RACE reads into MiXCR, producing one record per CDR3 protein. Among about 50,000 distinct CDR3 sequences listed, 4.3% were seen once. Material: CD45RA+ CD4+ T cells from PBMCs, pooled from several time points, obtained from a donor given antiretroviral therapy, either interrupted or continuous. The subset was: naive CD4+ CD45RA+ CD45RO- T cells. The receptors come from a pool of human donors with HIV.

There are many counts of this clonotype. The chain is built from TRBV12-3 or TRBV12-4 and TRBJ1-2; the D is unclear. The CDR3 runs to 13 residues. V was cut by 4 bases and J by 6 bases, with 12 bases left in between. The CDR3 sequence: CASSSLGSNGYTF. CDR3 sequence (DNA): TGTGCCAGCAGTTCTCTGGGATCTAATGGCTACACCTTC.

The sample holds many counts of this clonotype. The chain recombines TRBV11-3 with TRBJ2-3; TRBD2 matches at 11 bases. The CDR3 loop spans 17 amino acids. Trimming cost V 4 bases and J 5 bases; bases outside gene matches: 11. The germline V gene encodes CDR1 SGHNT and CDR2 YENEEA. This CDR3 is CASSSLLLAGEGDTQYF. The CDR3 DNA reads TGTGCCAGCAGCTCACTCCTACTAGCGGGGGAGGGAGATACGCAGTATTTT.

This clonotype showed up many times. The rearrangement links TRBV28 to TRBJ2-3; TRBD1 aligns across 7 bases. From germline, CDR1 is MDHEN and CDR2 SYDVKM. CDR3 size: 18 residues. Trimming took 4 bases from V and 2 from J; bases not matched to a gene: 15. CDR3 nucleotide sequence: TGTGCCAGCAGTTCCGGGGACAGATTCTCTCCTTACACAGATACGCAGTATTTT. Protein: CASSSGDRFSPYTDTQYF.

This clonotype was counted at least ten times. The chain carries TRBV19 and TRBJ2-3, with D perhaps TRBD2 (5 bases). V was cut by 11 bases and J by 2 bases, with 14 bases left in between. The CDR3 runs to 13 residues. Per germline, CDR1 LNHDA and CDR2 SQIVND (reference sequence). The CDR3 here is CAVEGDVTDTQYF. The DNA of the CDR3 is TGTGCCGTAGAGGGAGATGTCACAGATACGCAGTATTTT.

This clonotype has a count of ten or more. This chain uses TRBV11-2 with TRBJ1-6; D is perhaps TRBD1 (5 bases). V was trimmed by 8 bases and J by 15 bases, leaving 26 bases between them. CDR3 length: 15 residues. CDR1 and CDR2 (germline): SGHAT, FQNNGV. The CDR3 protein is CASPKSDKLKLRLHF. The CDR3 DNA reads TGTGCCAGCCCGAAATCGGACAAACTCAAACTGCGCCTCCACTTT.

This clonotype was recorded at least ten times. The chain uses TRBV5-1 and TRBJ1-4, with D tentatively TRBD1 (6 bases). This CDR3 is 15 amino acids long. V lost 3 bases and J lost 5, with 14 bases in between. Germline CDR1 and CDR2: SGHRS and YFSETQ. CDR3 sequence: CASSSSGTRNEKLFF. CDR3 nucleotide sequence: TGCGCCAGCAGCTCCTCCGGGACACGAAATGAAAAACTGTTTTTT.